Listed below are T cell receptor beta chains from one sample, sequenced in a study of naive and memory T cell subsets. One entry per CDR3 protein, called by TCRdb with MiXCR from the UMI-ligation and nested PCR reads. The sample carries 140,000 to 150,000 distinct CDR3 sequences, approximately 24% recorded once. The sample was naive CD4+ T cells from blood. These receptors all come from a human donor in good health. CDR3s include the opening cysteine and the closing phenylalanine or tryptophan. The D gene is left open where the match is weak. Expanded clones get a size class; other rows say once, few or many, or leave the size out.

>TRBD2|-|TRBV15|TRBJ2-7
CATSRLAGTEQYF
TGTGCCACCAGCAGGCTAGCGGGAACCGAGCAGTACTTC
>-|few|TRBV29-1|TRBJ1-1
CSVVHTGIGMNTEAFF
TGCAGCGTTGTCCATACAGGGATAGGGATGAACACTGAAGCTTTCTTT
>-|few|TRBV12-3/TRBV12-4|TRBJ2-6
CASSLKGSTSLSGANVLTF
TGTGCCAGCAGTTTAAAGGGCAGTACCTCACTTTCTGGGGCCAACGTCCTGACTTTC
>-|-|TRBV12-3/TRBV12-4|TRBJ2-6
CASSLPRPSGANVLTF
TGTGCCAGCAGCTTACCGAGGCCCTCTGGGGCCAACGTCCTGACTTTC
>-|few|TRBV10-3|TRBJ2-3
CAISESAVPLAVMRTDTQYF
TGTGCCATCAGTGAGTCGGCAGTTCCACTTGCGGTTATGCGCACAGATACGCAGTATTTT
>-|few|TRBV3-1|TRBJ1-1
CASSKRGSTEAFF
TGTGCCAGCAGCAAAAGGGGGAGTACTGAAGCTTTCTTT
>-|few|TRBV6-2/TRBV6-3|TRBJ2-7
CASSQGGEQYF
TGTGCCAGCAGTCAGGGAGGCGAGCAGTACTTC
>-|many|TRBV20-1|TRBJ2-3
CSARKSSFPDTQYF
TGCAGTGCTAGGAAGTCCAGCTTTCCCGATACGCAGTATTTT
>-|few|TRBV12-3/TRBV12-4|TRBJ2-3
CASSLPNGITQYF
TGTGCCAGCAGCCTTCCTAATGGGATTACGCAGTATTTT
>-|-|TRBV6-5|TRBJ1-3
CASAYYPSGNTIYF
TGTGCCAGCGCGTATTACCCCTCTGGAAACACCATATATTTT
>TRBD1|-|TRBV2|TRBJ1-1
CASSGRGQGSNTEAFF
TGTGCCAGCAGTGGACGGGGACAGGGGTCGAACACTGAAGCTTTCTTT
>TRBD1|few|TRBV12-3/TRBV12-4|TRBJ2-7
CASSPGQVPREQYF
TGTGCCAGCAGCCCGGGACAGGTTCCCCGAGAGCAGTACTTC
>-|-|TRBV6-2/TRBV6-3|TRBJ2-2
CASSRQGQTGELFF
TGTGCCAGCAGTCGTCAGGGCCAGACCGGGGAGCTGTTTTTT
>-|-|TRBV15|TRBJ1-1
CATSAGPNTEAFF
TGTGCCACCAGCGCCGGCCCAAACACTGAAGCTTTCTTT
>-|-|TRBV10-3|TRBJ2-1
CAILASYNEQFF
TGTGCCATCTTAGCGAGCTACAATGAGCAGTTCTTC
>-|few|TRBV29-1|TRBJ2-5
CSAYREGGETQYF
TGCAGCGCTTACAGGGAGGGTGGAGAGACCCAGTACTTC
>TRBD1|-|TRBV7-8|TRBJ2-2
CASSLHRGLNTGELFF
TGTGCCAGCAGCTTACACAGGGGGCTAAACACCGGGGAGCTGTTTTTT